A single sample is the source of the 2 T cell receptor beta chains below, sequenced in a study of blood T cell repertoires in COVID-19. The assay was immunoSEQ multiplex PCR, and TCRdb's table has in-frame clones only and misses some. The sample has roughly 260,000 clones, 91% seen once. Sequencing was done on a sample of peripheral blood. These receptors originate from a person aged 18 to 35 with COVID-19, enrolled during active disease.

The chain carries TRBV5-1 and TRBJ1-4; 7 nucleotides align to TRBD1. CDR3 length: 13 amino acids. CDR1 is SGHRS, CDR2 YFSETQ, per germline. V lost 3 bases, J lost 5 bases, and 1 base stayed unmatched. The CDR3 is CASSYRGNEKLFF. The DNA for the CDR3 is TGCGCCAGCAGCTACAGGGGAAATGAAAAACTGTTTTTT.

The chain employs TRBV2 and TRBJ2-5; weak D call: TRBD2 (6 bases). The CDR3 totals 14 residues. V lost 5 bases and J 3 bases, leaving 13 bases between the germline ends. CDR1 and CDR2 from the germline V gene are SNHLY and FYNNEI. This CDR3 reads CASSPLTGEETQYF. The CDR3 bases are TGTGCCAGCAGTCCATTAACGGGGGAAGAGACCCAGTACTTC.